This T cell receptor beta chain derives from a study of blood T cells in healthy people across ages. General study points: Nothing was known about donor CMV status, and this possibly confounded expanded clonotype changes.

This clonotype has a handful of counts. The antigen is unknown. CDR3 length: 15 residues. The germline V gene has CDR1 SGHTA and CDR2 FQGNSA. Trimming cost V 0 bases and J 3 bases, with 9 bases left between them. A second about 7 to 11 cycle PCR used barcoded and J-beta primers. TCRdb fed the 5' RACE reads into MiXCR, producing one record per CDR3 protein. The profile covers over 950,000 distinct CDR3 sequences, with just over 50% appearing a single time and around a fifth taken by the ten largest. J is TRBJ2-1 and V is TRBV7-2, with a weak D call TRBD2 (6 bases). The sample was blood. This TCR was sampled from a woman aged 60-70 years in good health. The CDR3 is CASSLAAGNYNEQFF. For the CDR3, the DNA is TGTGCCAGCAGCTTAGCAGCGGGTAACTACAATGAGCAGTTCTTC.